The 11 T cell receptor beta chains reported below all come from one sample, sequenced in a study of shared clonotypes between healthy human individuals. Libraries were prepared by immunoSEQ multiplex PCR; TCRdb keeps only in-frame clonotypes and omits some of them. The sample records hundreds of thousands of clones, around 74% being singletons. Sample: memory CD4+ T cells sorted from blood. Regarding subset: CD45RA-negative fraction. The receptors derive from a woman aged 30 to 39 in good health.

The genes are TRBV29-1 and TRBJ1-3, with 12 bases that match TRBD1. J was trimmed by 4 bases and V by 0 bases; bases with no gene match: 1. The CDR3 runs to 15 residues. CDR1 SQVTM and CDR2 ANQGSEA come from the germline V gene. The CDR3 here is CSVEEGTGGGNTIYF. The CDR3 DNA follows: TGCAGCGTTGAAGAGGGGACAGGGGGCGGAAACACCATATATTTT.

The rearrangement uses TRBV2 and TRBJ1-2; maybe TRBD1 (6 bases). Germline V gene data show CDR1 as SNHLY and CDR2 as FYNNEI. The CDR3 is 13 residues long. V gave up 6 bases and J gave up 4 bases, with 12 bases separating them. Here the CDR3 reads CASSQDRVYGYTF. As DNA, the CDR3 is TGTGCCAGCAGCCAGGACAGAGTCTATGGCTACACCTTC. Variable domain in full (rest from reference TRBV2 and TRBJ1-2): EPEVTQTPSHQVTQMGQEVILRCVPISNHLYFYWYRQILGQKVEFLVSFYNNEISEKSEIFDDQFSVERPDGSNFTLKIRSTKLEDSAMYFCASSQDRVYGYTFGSGTRLTVV.

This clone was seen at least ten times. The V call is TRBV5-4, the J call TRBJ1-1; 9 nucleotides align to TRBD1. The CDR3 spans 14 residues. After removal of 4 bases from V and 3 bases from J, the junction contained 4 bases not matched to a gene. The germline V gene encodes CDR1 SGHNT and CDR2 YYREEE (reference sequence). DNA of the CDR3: TGTGCCAGCAGCAAGACAGGGGGGGACACTGAAGCTTTCTTT. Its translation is CASSKTGGDTEAFF.

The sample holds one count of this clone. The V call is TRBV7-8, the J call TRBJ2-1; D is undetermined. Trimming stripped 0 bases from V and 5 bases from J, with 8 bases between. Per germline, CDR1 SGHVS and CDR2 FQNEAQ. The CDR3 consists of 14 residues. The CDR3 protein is CASSLAEKNNEQFF. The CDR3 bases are TGTGCCAGCAGCTTAGCGGAAAAGAACAATGAGCAGTTCTTC.

CDR3 loop: CSVRAGTDTQYF. CDR3 DNA: TGCAGCGTCCGGGCAGGCACAGATACGCAGTATTTT. The rearrangement uses TRBV29-1 and TRBJ2-3; D gene uncertain. V gave up 6 bases and J gave up 1 base, with 8 bases separating them. The CDR3 extends over 12 amino acids. CDR1 SQVTM and CDR2 ANQGSEA come from the germline V gene.

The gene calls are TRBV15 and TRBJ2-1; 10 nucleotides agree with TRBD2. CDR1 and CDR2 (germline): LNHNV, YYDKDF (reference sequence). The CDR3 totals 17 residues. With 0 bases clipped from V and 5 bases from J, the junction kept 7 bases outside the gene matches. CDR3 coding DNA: TGTGCCACCAGCAGAGATCGGGCTAGCGGGAGAGACAATGAGCAGTTCTTC. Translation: CATSRDRASGRDNEQFF.

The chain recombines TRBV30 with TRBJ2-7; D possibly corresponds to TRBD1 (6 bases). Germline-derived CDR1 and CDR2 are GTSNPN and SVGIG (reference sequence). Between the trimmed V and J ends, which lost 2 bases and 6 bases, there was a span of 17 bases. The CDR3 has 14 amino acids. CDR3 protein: CAWSPHTTGSEQYF. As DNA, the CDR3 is TGTGCCTGGAGTCCCCACACGACAGGATCCGAGCAGTACTTC.

CDR3 DNA: TGTGCCAGCAGTGATGGGGGGTTTTCAGATAGCAATCAGCCCCAGCATTTT. It encodes CASSDGGFSDSNQPQHF. The chain carries TRBV2 and TRBJ1-5, with a possible D match to TRBD1 (5 bases). The CDR3 loop spans 17 amino acids. The germline V gene encodes CDR1 SNHLY and CDR2 FYNNEI. V lost 3 bases to trimming and J lost 0 bases, with 15 bases between them.

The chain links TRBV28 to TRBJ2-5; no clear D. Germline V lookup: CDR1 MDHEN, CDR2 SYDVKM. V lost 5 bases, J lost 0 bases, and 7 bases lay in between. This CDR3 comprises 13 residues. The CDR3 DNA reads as TGTGCCAGCAGTCGGACGTACCAAGAGACCCAGTACTTC. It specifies CASSRTYQETQYF.

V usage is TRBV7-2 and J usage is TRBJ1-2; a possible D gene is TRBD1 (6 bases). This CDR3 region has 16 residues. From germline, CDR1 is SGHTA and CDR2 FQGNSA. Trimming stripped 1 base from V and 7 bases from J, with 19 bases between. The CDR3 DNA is TGTGCCAGCAGCTTAGATATTATGGGGACAACGACTGGCTACACCTTC. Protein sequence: CASSLDIMGTTTGYTF.

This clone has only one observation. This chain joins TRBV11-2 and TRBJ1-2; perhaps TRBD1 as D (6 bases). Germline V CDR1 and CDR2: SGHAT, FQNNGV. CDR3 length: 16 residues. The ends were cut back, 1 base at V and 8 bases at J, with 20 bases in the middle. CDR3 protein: CASSLVGWTDLDGYTF. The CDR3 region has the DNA TGTGCCAGCAGCTTAGTAGGCTGGACAGACCTTGACGGCTACACCTTC. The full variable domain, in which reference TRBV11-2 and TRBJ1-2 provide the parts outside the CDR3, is EAGVAQSPRYKIIEKRQSVAFWCNPISGHATLYWYQQILGQGPKLLIQFQNNGVVDDSQLPKDRFSAERLKGVDSTLKIQPAKLEDSAVYLCASSLVGWTDLDGYTFGSGTRLTVV.